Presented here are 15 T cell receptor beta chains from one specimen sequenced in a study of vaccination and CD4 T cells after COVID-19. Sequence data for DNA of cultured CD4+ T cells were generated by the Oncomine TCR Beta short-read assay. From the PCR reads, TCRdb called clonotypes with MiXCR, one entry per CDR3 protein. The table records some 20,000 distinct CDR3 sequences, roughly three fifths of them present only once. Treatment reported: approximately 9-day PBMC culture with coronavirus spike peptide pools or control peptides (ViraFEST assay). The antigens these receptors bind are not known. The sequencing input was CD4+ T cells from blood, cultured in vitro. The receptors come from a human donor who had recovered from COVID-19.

CDR3 region: CASRARGAPDTQYF. The DNA for the CDR3 is TGTGCCAGTAGGGCGCGGGGGGCCCCAGATACGCAGTATTTT. The chain is built from TRBV19 and TRBJ2-3, with 8 bases fitting TRBD2. The CDR3 is made up of 14 amino acids. The junction had 6 bases not matched to a gene; V was cut back by 6 bases and J by 4 bases. Germline assignment: CDR1 LNHDA and CDR2 SQIVND (reference sequence).

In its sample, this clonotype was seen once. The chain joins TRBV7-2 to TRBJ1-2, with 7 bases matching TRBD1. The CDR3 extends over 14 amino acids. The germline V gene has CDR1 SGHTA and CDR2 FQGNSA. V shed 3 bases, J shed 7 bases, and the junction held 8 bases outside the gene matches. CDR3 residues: CASSLERGRLGYTF. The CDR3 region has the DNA TGTGCCAGCAGCTTGGAAAGGGGGCGTCTTGGCTACACCTTC.

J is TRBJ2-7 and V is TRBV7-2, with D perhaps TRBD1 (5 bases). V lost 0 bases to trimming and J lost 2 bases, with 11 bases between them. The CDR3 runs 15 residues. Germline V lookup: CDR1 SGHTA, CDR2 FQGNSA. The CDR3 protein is CASSLAAGPPYEQYF. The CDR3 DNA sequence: TGTGCCAGCAGCTTAGCAGCAGGGCCGCCCTACGAGCAGTACTTC.

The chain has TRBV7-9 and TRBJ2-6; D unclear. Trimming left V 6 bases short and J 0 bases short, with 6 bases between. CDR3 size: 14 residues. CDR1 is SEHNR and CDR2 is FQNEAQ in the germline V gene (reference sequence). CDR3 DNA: TGTGCCAGCAGTTTGATCTCTGGGGCCAACGTCCTGACTTTC. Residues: CASSLISGANVLTF.

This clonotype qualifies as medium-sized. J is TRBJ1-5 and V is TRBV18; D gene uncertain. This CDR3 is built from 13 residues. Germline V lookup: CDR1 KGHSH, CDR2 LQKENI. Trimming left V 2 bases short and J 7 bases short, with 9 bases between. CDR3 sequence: CASSPISDQPQHF. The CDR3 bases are TGTGCCAGCTCACCAATTTCAGACCAGCCCCAGCATTTT. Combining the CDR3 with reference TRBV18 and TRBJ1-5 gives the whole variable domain NAGVMQNPRHLVRRRGQEARLRCSPMKGHSHVYWYRQLPEEGLKFMVYLQKENIIDESGMPKERFSAEFPKEGPSILRIQQVVRGDSAAYFCASSPISDQPQHFGDGTRLSIL.

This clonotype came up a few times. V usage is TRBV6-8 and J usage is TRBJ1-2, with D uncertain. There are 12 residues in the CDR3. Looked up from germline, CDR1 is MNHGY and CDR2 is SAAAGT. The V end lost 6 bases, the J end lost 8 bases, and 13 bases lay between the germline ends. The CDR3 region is CASSPRLNGYTF. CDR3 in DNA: TGTGCCAGCAGCCCCCGGTTGAACGGCTACACCTTC.

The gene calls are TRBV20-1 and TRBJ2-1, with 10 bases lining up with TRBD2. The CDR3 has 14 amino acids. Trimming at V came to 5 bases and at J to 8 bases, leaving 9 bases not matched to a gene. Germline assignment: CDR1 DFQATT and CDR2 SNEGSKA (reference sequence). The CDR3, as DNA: TGCAGTGCTCCATCGGCTAGCGGGAGCGATGAGCAGTTCTTC. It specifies CSAPSASGSDEQFF.

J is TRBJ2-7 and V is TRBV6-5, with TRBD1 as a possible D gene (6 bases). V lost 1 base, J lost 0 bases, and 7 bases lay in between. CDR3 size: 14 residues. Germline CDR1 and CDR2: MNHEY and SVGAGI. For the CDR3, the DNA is TGTGCCAGCAGTTACTTACAGGGCTCCTACGAGCAGTACTTC. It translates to CASSYLQGSYEQYF.

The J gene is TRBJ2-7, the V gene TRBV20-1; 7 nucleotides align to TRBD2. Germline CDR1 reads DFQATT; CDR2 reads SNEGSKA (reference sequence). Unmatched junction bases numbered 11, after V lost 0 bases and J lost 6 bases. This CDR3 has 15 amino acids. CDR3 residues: CSARDGTPRGVEQYF. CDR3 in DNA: TGCAGTGCTAGAGATGGGACCCCCCGGGGGGTCGAGCAGTACTTC.

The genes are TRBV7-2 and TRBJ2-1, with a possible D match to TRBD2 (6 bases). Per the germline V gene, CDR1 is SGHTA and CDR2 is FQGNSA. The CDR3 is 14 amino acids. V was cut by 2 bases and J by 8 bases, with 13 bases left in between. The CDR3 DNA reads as TGTGCCAGCAGCTTATCTCATCGGGGGTATGAGCAGTTCTTC. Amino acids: CASSLSHRGYEQFF. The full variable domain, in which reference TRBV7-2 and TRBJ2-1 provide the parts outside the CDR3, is GAGVSQSPSNKVTEKGKDVELRCDPISGHTALYWYRQSLGQGLEFLIYFQGNSAPDKSGLPSDRFSAERTGGSVSTLTIQRTQQEDSAVYLCASSLSHRGYEQFFGPGTRLTVL.

DNA for the CDR3: TGTGCCAGCAGGACGGGACAGTCTATCAGCAATCAGCCCCAGCATTTT. It is translated as CASRTGQSISNQPQHF. The chain has TRBV6-1 and TRBJ1-5, with 7 bases lining up with TRBD1. The CDR3 runs to 16 residues. Germline CDR1 is MNHNS and CDR2 is SASEGT. With 6 bases clipped from V and 1 base from J, the junction kept 9 bases outside the gene matches.

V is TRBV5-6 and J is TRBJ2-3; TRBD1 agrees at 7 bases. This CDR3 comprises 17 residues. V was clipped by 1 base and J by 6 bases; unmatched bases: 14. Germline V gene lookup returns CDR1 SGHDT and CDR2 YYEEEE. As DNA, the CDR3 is TGTGCCAGCAGCTTGATCCGCGGCAGGGGGAGAATTGATACGCAGTATTTT. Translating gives CASSLIRGRGRIDTQYF.

The CDR3 sequence: CASSLLTGFSEQYF. Written as DNA, the CDR3 is TGTGCCAGCAGCTTGTTGACAGGGTTCTCCGAGCAGTACTTC. V gene TRBV7-2 combines with J gene TRBJ2-7; 7 bases are a match to TRBD1. V gave up 3 bases and J gave up 6 bases; unmatched junction bases: 8. This CDR3 comprises 14 residues. CDR1 and CDR2 from the germline V gene are SGHTA and FQGNSA.

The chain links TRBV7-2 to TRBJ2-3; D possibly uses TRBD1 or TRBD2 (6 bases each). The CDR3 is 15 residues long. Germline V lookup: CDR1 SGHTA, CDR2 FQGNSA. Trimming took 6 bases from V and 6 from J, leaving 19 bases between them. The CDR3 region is CASSLSRGVSDTQYF. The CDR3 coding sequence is TGTGCCAGCAGTCTTAGTAGGGGGGTTTCCGATACGCAGTATTTT.

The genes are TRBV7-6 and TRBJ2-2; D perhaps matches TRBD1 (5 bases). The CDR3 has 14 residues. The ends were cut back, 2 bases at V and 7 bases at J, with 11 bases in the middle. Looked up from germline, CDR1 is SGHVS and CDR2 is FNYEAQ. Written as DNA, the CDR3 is TGTGCCAGCAGCTTAACCGCAGGGATCGGGGAGCTGTTTTTT. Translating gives CASSLTAGIGELFF.